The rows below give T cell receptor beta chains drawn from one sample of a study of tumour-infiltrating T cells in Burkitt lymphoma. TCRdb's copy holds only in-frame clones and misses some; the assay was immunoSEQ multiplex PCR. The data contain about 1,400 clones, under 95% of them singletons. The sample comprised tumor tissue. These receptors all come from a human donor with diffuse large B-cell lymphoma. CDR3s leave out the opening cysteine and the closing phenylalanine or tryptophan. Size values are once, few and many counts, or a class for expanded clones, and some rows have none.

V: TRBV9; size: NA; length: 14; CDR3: ASSVVGGVNAGELF
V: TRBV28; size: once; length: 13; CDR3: ASTPSARESDEQF
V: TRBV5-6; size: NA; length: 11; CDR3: ASSSGESYGYT
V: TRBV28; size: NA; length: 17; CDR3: ASSLPTSGTGSFTYEQY
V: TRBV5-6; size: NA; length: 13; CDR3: ASSFGQGAPETQY
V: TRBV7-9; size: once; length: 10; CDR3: ASGRDTDTQY
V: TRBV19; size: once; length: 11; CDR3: ASSGNLGNIQY
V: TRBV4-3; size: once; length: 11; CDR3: ASSQDFGETQY
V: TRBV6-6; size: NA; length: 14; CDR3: ASSYSEGGKGNEQF
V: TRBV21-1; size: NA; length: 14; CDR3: ASSRIPRQDTGELF
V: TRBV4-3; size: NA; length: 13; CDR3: ASSQDSSGANVLT
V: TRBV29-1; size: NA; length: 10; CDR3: SVRLTGMEQF
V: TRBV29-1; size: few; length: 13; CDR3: SVGPRDAPTDTQY
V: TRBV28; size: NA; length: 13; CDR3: ASDPGDRAYQPQH
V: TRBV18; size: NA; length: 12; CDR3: ASSPGGSTGELF
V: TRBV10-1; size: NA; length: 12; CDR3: ASSEGLDLDTQY
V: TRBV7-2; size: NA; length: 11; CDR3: ASSLVGDYGYT
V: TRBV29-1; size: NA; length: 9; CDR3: SVGYPETQY
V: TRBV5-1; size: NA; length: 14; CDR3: ASRPGDREKTGELF
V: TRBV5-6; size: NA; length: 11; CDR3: ASSLPGANVLT
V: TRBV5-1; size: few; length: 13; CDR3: ASSLQGSGTDTQY
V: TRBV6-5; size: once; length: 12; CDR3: ASSRSPHLTEAF
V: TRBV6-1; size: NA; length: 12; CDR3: ASSQGGMNTEAF
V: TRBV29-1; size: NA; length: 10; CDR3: SAADNHYGYT